A selection of T cell receptor beta chains follows, all from one sample in a study of T cell repertoires in cytomegalovirus infection. MiXCR, run by TCRdb on the reads, gives a single entry per CDR3 protein. The table lists 200,000 or so distinct CDR3 sequences, about 28% of them singletons. The specimen sequenced was PBMCs. The receptors were gathered from a human donor in good health (CMV status not recorded). Some clones in this sample may be carry-over from other donors' samples. CDR3s include the opening cysteine and the closing phenylalanine or tryptophan. The order of the fields is CDR3 protein, CDR3 DNA, V gene, clone size, J gene, D gene, CDR3 length. D genes are given only for firm matches. A clone size is listed for some rows: how often the clone was seen (once, few, many), or a class if it is expanded.

CAISDQETQYF	TGTGCCATCAGTGATCAAGAGACCCAGTACTTC	TRBV10-3	NA	TRBJ2-5	NA	11
CASSRDSGEQYF	TGTGCCAGCAGTCGGGACAGCGGGGAGCAGTACTTC	TRBV12-3/TRBV12-4	NA	TRBJ2-7	NA	12
CASSLEGNTDTQYF	TGTGCCAGCAGCTTAGAAGGTAACACAGATACGCAGTATTTT	TRBV7-2	many	TRBJ2-3	NA	14
CASTLNRGDTEAFF	TGTGCCAGTACCCTCAACCGGGGCGACACTGAAGCTTTCTTT	TRBV19	NA	TRBJ1-1	NA	14
CASSLAVSLYGYTF	TGTGCCAGCAGCTTAGCGGTAAGCCTCTATGGCTACACCTTC	TRBV7-9	NA	TRBJ1-2	NA	14
CASSGGQWELFF	TGTGCCAGCAGTGGGGGACAGTGGGAGCTGTTTTTT	TRBV6-2/TRBV6-3	NA	TRBJ2-2	TRBD1	12
CSAWTSGGPNEQFF	TGCAGTGCTTGGACTAGCGGGGGACCCAATGAGCAGTTCTTC	TRBV20-1	NA	TRBJ2-1	TRBD2	14
CAWYRDRVRGNYGYTF	TGTGCCTGGTATCGGGACAGGGTAAGGGGAAACTATGGCTACACCTTC	TRBV30	few	TRBJ1-2	TRBD1	16
CATSRAGTGNTGELFF	TGTGCCACCAGCAGAGCTGGGACAGGGAACACCGGGGAGCTGTTTTTT	TRBV15	few	TRBJ2-2	TRBD1	16
CASSRGIPGQGSSGANVLTF	TGTGCCAGCAGCCGAGGGATACCGGGACAAGGGAGCTCTGGGGCCAACGTCCTGACTTTC	TRBV7-8	few	TRBJ2-6	NA	20
CASSFRGSYNEQFF	TGTGCCAGCAGCTTCCGTGGCTCCTACAATGAGCAGTTCTTC	TRBV11-2	NA	TRBJ2-1	NA	14
CASSRTRGSNNSPLHF	TGTGCCAGTAGCCGGACCCGGGGCAGCAATAATTCACCCCTCCACTTT	TRBV19	NA	TRBJ1-6	NA	16
CASSRPYRPYNEQFF	TGTGCCAGCAGCCGGCCCTACAGGCCCTACAATGAGCAGTTCTTC	TRBV5-4	few	TRBJ2-1	NA	15
CASSFFNGRGEGQYF	TGTGCCAGCAGCTTTTTCAACGGCAGGGGAGAGGGCCAGTACTTC	TRBV7-2	NA	TRBJ2-5	NA	15
CASSFHSGGAPMDTQYF	TGTGCCAGCAGCTTCCATAGCGGGGGGGCTCCTATGGATACGCAGTATTTT	TRBV7-2	many	TRBJ2-3	TRBD2	17
CASSPSGTPTNTGELFF	TGCGCCAGCAGCCCATCTGGGACTCCTACGAACACCGGGGAGCTGTTTTTT	TRBV5-1	NA	TRBJ2-2	NA	17
CASTRGARGNQPQHF	TGTGCCAGCACCCGGGGGGCGCGAGGCAATCAGCCCCAGCATTTT	TRBV2	NA	TRBJ1-5	NA	15
CASSLEKGETYEQYF	TGTGCCAGCAGCTTAGAAAAAGGAGAGACCTACGAGCAGTACTTC	TRBV13	few	TRBJ2-7	NA	15
CASSFTTGSDSPLHF	TGTGCCAGCAGCTTTACGACAGGGTCGGATTCACCCCTCCACTTT	TRBV7-9	few	TRBJ1-6	TRBD1	15
CASSPEGDYGYTF	TGTGCCAGCAGTCCGGAGGGGGACTATGGCTACACCTTC	TRBV6-5	few	TRBJ1-2	NA	13
CASSLRLPQQETQYF	TGTGCCAGCAGCCTCCGACTACCCCAACAAGAGACCCAGTACTTC	TRBV14	many	TRBJ2-5	NA	15
CASSFTGDSNQPQHF	TGTGCCAGCAGCTTCACAGGGGATAGCAATCAGCCCCAGCATTTT	TRBV7-2	NA	TRBJ1-5	TRBD1	15